This T cell receptor (beta chain) was captured by sequencing in a study of cytomegalovirus exposure and HLA in healthy donors. Study-level points and caveats: Researchers counted roughly 150 TCR beta chains as cytomegalovirus-associated.

For this clone: Its antigen is as yet unknown.

In germline, CDR1 is MDHEN, CDR2 SYDVKM. Unmatched junction bases numbered 11, after V lost 2 bases and J lost 7 bases. This CDR3 is built from 18 residues. The PCR had 60 Vbeta and 13 Jbeta primers. Clones were read by immunoSEQ multiplex PCR, and TCRdb kept only the in-frame ones, dropping some. The table has under 130,000 clones, approximately 69% seen once. The receptor was isolated from a man younger than 45 in good health and CMV-seronegative. The chain is built from TRBV28 and TRBJ2-3, with TRBD2 matching over 14 bases. The source material was PBMCs. CDR3 region: CASSLKRGTSGSMNTQYF. The CDR3 DNA reads as TGTGCCAGCAGTTTAAAGAGGGGGACTAGCGGGAGTATGAATACGCAGTATTTT.